The table lists the clone carrying this TCR beta chain with a count of one. Its target is unknown. CD45RO-negative cells were positively selected for CCR7, leaving out terminally differentiated effector memory CD45RA+ cells. The data were obtained in a study of shared clonotypes between healthy human individuals. Findings of the study overall: Sorted-subset sequencing was shown by rarefaction to be incomplete despite large depth. Among several donors, approximately 5% of naive CD4 clonotypes were found in common.

Here immunoSEQ multiplex PCR was the method, and the copy in TCRdb shows in-frame clones only, minus some. The sample holds roughly 2,000,000 clones, approximately 95% seen once. The source material was naive CD8+ T cells sorted from blood. The sequence was obtained from a man between 18 and 29 years old in good health.

CDR3 protein: CASSLNPPYEQYF. The CDR3 region has the DNA TGTGCCAGCAGCTTGAACCCTCCCTACGAGCAGTACTTC. The gene calls are TRBV5-4 and TRBJ2-7; D unresolved. V was cut by 1 base and J by 2 bases, with 7 bases left in between. The CDR3 sequence is 13 residues long. Germline V lookup: CDR1 SGHNT, CDR2 YYREEE (reference sequence).